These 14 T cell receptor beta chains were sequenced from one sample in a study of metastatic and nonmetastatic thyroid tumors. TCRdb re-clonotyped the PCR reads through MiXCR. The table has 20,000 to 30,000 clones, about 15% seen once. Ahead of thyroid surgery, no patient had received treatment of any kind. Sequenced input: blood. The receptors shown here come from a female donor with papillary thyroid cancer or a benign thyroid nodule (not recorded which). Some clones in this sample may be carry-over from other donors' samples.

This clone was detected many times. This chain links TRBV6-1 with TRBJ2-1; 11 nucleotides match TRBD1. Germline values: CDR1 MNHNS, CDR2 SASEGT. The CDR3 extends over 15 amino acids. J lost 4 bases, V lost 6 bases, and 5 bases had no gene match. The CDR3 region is CASSLGTGGYNEQFF. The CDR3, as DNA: TGTGCCAGCAGCCTCGGGACAGGGGGATACAATGAGCAGTTCTTC.

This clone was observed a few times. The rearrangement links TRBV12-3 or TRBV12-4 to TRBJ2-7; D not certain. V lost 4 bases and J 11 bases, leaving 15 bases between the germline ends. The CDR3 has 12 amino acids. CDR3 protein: CASSSMRHGEYF. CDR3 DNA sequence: TGTGCCAGCAGTTCAATGCGACATGGTGAGTACTTC.

The CDR3: CASSSDIYLYEQYF. DNA for the CDR3: TGTGCCAGCAGTTCCGACATATACCTCTACGAGCAGTACTTC. The V and J genes are TRBV6-5 and TRBJ2-7; unclear D gene. Germline V CDR1 and CDR2: MNHEY, SVGAGI. V lost 4 bases, J lost 3 bases, and 13 bases lay in between. The CDR3 is 14 amino acids.

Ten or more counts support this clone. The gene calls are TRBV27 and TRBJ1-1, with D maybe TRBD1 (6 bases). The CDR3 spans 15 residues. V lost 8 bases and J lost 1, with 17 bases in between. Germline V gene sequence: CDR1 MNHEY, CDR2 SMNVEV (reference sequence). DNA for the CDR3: TGTGCCAGCCGCAAGGGGGGAGGAGGGAACACTGAAGCTTTCTTT. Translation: CASRKGGGGNTEAFF.

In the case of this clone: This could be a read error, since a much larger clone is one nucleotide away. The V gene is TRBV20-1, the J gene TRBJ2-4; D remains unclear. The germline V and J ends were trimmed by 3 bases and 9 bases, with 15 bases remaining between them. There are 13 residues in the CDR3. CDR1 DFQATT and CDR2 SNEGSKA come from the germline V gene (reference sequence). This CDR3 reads CSASLSASGIQYF. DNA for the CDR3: TGCAGTGCTAGTTTGTCGGCCTCGGGCATTCAGTACTTC.

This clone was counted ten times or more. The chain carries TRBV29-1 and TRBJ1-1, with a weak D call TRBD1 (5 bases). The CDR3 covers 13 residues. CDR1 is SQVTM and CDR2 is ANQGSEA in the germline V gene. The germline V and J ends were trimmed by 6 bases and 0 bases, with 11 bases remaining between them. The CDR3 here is CSVATGLNTEAFF. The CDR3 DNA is TGCAGCGTGGCTACAGGTTTGAACACTGAAGCTTTCTTT. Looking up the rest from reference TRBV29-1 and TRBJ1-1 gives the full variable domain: SAVISQKPSRDICQRGTSLTIQCQVDSQVTMMFWYRQQPGQSLTLIATANQGSEATYESGFVIDKFPISRPNLTFSTLTVSNMSPEDSSIYLCSVATGLNTEAFFGQGTRLTVV.

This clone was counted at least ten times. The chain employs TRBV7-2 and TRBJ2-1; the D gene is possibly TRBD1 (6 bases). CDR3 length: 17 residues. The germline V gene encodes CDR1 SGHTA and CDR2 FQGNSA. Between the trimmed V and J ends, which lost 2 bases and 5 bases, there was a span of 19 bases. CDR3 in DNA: TGTGCCAGCAGCTTAAACCTCCACAGGGCTCGCGACAATGAGCAGTTCTTC. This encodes CASSLNLHRARDNEQFF.

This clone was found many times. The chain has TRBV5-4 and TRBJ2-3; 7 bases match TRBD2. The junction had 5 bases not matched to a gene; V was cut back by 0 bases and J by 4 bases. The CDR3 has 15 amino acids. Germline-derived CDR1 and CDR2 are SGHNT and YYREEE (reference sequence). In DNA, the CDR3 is TGTGCCAGCAGCTTGGGCGGGAGAAGGTCAGATACGCAGTATTTT. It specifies CASSLGGRRSDTQYF.

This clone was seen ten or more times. The CDR3 nucleotides are TGTGCCAGCAGCTTCTCGGGGCTAGCGGGTCAAGAGACCCAGTACTTC. Translating it yields CASSFSGLAGQETQYF. The gene calls are TRBV7-8 and TRBJ2-5; 8 positions agree with TRBD2. Per the germline V gene, CDR1 is SGHVS and CDR2 is FQNEAQ. V shed 3 bases, J shed 2 bases, and the junction held 8 bases outside the gene matches. CDR3 length equals 16 residues.

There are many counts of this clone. The CDR3 loop reads CASSPGEGAHGYTF. In DNA, the CDR3 is TGTGCCAGCAGCCCGGGAGAAGGGGCTCATGGCTACACCTTC. This rearrangement joins TRBV5-6 to TRBJ1-2, with a weak D call TRBD1 (5 bases). The CDR3 contains 14 residues. Germline V lookup: CDR1 SGHDT, CDR2 YYEEEE. The ends were cut back, 4 bases at V and 6 bases at J, with 16 bases in the middle.

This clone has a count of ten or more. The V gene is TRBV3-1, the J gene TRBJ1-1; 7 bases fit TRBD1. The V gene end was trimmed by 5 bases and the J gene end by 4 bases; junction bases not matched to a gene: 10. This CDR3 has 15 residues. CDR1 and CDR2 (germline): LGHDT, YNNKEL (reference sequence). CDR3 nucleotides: TGTGCCAGCAGCTCGCGGAAGGGGGCTTTCACTGAAGCTTTCTTT. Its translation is CASSSRKGAFTEAFF. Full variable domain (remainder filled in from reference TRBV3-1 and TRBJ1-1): DTAVSQTPKYLVTQMGNDKSIKCEQNLGHDTMYWYKQDSKKFLKIMFSYNNKELIINETVPNRFSPKSPDKAHLNLHINSLELGDSAVYFCASSSRKGAFTEAFFGQGTRLTVV.

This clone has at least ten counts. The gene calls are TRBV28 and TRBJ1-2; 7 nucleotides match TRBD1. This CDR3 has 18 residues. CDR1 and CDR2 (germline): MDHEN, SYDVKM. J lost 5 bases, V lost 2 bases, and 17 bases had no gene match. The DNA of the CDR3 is TGTGCCAGCAGTTTACTCCCGAAAAGACAGGGTTTTTATTATGGCTACACCTTC. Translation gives CASSLLPKRQGFYYGYTF.

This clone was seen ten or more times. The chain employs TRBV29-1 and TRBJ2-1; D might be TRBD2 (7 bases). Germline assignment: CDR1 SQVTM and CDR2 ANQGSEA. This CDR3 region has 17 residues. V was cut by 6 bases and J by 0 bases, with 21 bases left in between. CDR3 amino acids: CSVGGQAPPSSYNEQFF. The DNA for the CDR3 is TGCAGCGTGGGGGGGCAGGCCCCTCCGAGCTCCTACAATGAGCAGTTCTTC.

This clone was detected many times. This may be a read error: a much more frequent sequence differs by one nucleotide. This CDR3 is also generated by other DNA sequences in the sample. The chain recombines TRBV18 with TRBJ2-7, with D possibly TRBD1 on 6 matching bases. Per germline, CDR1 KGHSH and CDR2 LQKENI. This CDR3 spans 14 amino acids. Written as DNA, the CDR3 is TGTGCCAGCTCGCCACAGGGTTCTACCTACGAGCAGTACTTC. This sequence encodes CASSPQGSTYEQYF. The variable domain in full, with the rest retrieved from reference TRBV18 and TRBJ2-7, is NAGVMQNPRHLVRRRGQEARLRCSPMKGHSHVYWYRQLPEEGLKFMVYLQKENIIDESGMPKERFSAEFPKEGPSILRIQQVVRGDSAAYFCASSPQGSTYEQYFGPGTRLTVT.